The sequence of this T cell receptor (beta chain) was determined in a study of T cell responses to AZD1222 COVID-19 vaccine. As to this clone: Its matching antigen is unknown.

Germline trimming cut 6 bases from V and 3 bases from J; bases unmatched to any gene: 10. Germline CDR1 MRHNA, CDR2 SNTAGT. CDR3 size: 16 residues. Study-level results: Only 5 to 7 AZD1222 recipients tested seropositive at baseline. Repertoire samples came only from after the peak T cell response. Vaccine-associated CD4 TCRs spanned spike, dominant at 160-218 and 743-854. White British ancestry dominated among donors, who included more females, and clonal diversity was possibly underestimated.

Clones were sequenced by immunoSEQ multiplex PCR, and TCRdb holds only the in-frame ones, with some missing. The repertoire includes tens of thousands of clones, about 92% of them detected once, and about 2.2% sits in the top ten. This chain joins TRBV6-4 and TRBJ1-5; 8 nucleotides align to TRBD1. The receptor's source is an adult in good health. The source material was peripheral blood, sampled on day 0 of AZD1222 vaccination. The CDR3 loop reads CASSVLGQGFNQPQHF. CDR3 bases: TGTGCCAGCAGCGTTCTCGGACAGGGTTTCAATCAGCCCCAGCATTTT.